The rows below give T cell receptor beta chains drawn from one sample of a study of blood T cell repertoires in COVID-19. Libraries were prepared by immunoSEQ multiplex PCR; TCRdb keeps only in-frame clonotypes and omits some of them. The data hold 130,000 to 150,000 clones, with approximately 86% observed a single time. Sequenced material: peripheral blood. The source of these receptors is a man in his 70s with acute or convalescent COVID-19. CDR3s include the opening cysteine and the closing phenylalanine or tryptophan.

TRBJ2-7	TRBV11-3	CASSLGGRNYNEQYF
TRBJ1-2	TRBV19	CASNPQGVGYGYTF
TRBJ2-5	TRBV7-8	CASSFAGPRETQYF
TRBJ1-4	TRBV19	CASSIYRRGSSNEKLFF
TRBJ2-1	TRBV5-4	CASSAGGPDYNEQFF
TRBJ2-1	TRBV5-8	CASIPSRSSYNEQFF
TRBJ1-1	TRBV10-2	CASNTGGNTEAFF
TRBJ1-2	TRBV5-6	CASSSGVGYTF
TRBJ1-3	TRBV30	CAWSASGTGVVGNTIYF
TRBJ2-7	TRBV7-9	CASSYGTARTYEQYF
TRBJ1-1	TRBV18	CASLPGNRANTEAFF
TRBJ2-2	TRBV3-1/TRBV3-2	CASSSTGTGYTGELFF
TRBJ1-2	TRBV18	CASSPPGTNGYTF
TRBJ1-1	TRBV5-1	CASSSYWNTEAFF
TRBJ2-7	TRBV9	CASSPSGTGAKYQYF
TRBJ1-3	TRBV5-4	CAISTGQGLLGGNTIYF
TRBJ1-1	TRBV9	CASSVGPPGTEAFF
TRBJ1-2	TRBV7-2	CASSLMTVNYGYTF
TRBJ2-3	TRBV6-5	CASRPLGGRTDTQYF
TRBJ2-1	TRBV23-1	CASSPTGPNDNEQFF
TRBJ1-4	TRBV5-1	CASSLGQGGEKLFF
TRBJ2-7	TRBV7-8	CASSREGGEQYF
TRBJ2-5	TRBV5-1	CASSVPGAEETQYF
TRBJ2-5	TRBV11-2	CASNGLAGGLETQYF
TRBJ1-5	TRBV24-1	CATSDSRVNQPQHF
TRBJ2-1	TRBV4-1	CASSSLSGTSGGDEQFF
TRBJ1-4	TRBV6-1	CASSELDRASTNEKLFF
TRBJ2-1	TRBV6-5	CASSQIAGGYNEQFF
TRBJ2-7	TRBV7-9	CASSLAEDEQYF
TRBJ2-5	TRBV6-5	CASSTQGSGPQYF
TRBJ2-1	TRBV18	CASSPLAASYNEQFF
TRBJ2-5	TRBV19	CAPEETQYF
TRBJ1-5	TRBV15	CATSRENTGGNQPQHF
TRBJ1-2	TRBV5-1	CASTFGQGAYGYTF
TRBJ2-2	TRBV5-5	CASSLRDRGVRELFF
TRBJ2-6	TRBV24-1	CAPGQASSGANVLTF
TRBJ2-1	TRBV4-1	CASSQGGGRTTLSYNEQFF